Presented here are 2 T cell receptor beta chains from one specimen sequenced in a study of cytomegalovirus exposure and HLA in healthy donors (dated by TCRdb to the late 2010s). Libraries were prepared through the immunoSEQ multiplex PCR assay. The multiplex PCR relied on a mix of 60 forward primers for TCR Vbeta segments and 13 reverse primers for TCR Jbeta segments. TCRdb re-hosts the immuneACCESS table, in-frame sequences only. Its copies lack some clones; in the studies checked, an unresolved V gene accounts for under half of them, and the cause for the rest is not known. The sample table contains 90,000 to 120,000 clones; only one count was recorded for approximately 80% of them. Together, the top ten hold 4.2% of the sample. Material: PBMCs. The receptors come from a male donor in good health and CMV-seronegative.

In the case of this clone: One junction end disagrees with the germline gene, perhaps due to a read error. At the DNA level, this CDR3 is encoded by other sequences in the same sample as well. The chain has TRBV6-6 and TRBJ2-4, with 8 nucleotides matching TRBD1. From germline, CDR1 is MNHNY and CDR2 SVGAGI (reference sequence). The CDR3 totals 14 residues. In DNA form, the CDR3 reads TGTGCCAGCAGATCCGGGACAGGTGGCAACATTCAATACTTC. Translated: CASRSGTGGNIQYF.

Here the CDR3 DNA reads TGTGCCAGCAGCTTGATTGTGGGATCTCCCTCGGGAGGCTACACCTTC. It codes for CASSLIVGSPSGGYTF. The chain combines TRBV5-4 with TRBJ1-2; D remains unclear. V was pared by 1 base and J by 8 bases, with 21 bases between. This CDR3 contains 16 residues. Germline-derived CDR1 and CDR2 are SGHNT and YYREEE (reference sequence). The whole variable domain, remainder taken from reference TRBV5-4 and TRBJ1-2, is ETGVTQSPTHLIKTRGQQVTLRCSSQSGHNTVSWYQQALGQGPQFIFQYYREEENGRGNFPPRFSGLQFPNYSSELNVNALELDDSALYLCASSLIVGSPSGGYTFGSGTRLTVV.